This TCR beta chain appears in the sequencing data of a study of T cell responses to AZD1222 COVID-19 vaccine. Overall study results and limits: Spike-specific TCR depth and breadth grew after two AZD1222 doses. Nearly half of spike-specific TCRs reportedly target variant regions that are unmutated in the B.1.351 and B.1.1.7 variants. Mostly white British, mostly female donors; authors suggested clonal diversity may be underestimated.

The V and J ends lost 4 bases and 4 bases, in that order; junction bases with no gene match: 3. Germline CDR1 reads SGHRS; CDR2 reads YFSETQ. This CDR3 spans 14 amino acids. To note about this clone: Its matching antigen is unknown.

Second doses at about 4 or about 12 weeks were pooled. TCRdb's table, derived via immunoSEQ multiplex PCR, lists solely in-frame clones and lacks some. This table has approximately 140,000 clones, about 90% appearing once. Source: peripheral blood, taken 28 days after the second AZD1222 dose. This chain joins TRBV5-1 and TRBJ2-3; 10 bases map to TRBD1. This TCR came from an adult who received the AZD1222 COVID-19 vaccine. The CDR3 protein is CASSHGQGADTQYF. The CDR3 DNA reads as TGCGCCAGCAGCCACGGACAGGGGGCAGATACGCAGTATTTT. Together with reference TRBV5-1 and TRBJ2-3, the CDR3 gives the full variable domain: KAGVTQTPRYLIKTRGQQVTLSCSPISGHRSVSWYQQTPGQGLQFLFEYFSETQRNKGNFPGRFSGRQFSNSRSEMNVSTLELGDSALYLCASSHGQGADTQYFGPGTRLTVL.